One sample yielded the 14 T cell receptor beta chains listed below, sequenced in a study of regulatory T cells in long-lasting Graves disease. Construction of the TCR beta libraries employed iRepertoire HTBI primers in conjunction with Arm-PCR of CDR3 regions. MiXCR, applied by TCRdb to the multiplex PCR reads, yields one record per CDR3 protein. This table holds a few hundred thousand distinct CDR3 sequences, roughly 14% found once. Time point specified: newly diagnosed GD, antithyroid drugs for less than 3 months. PBMC RNA was the source of the TCR library. These same records also appear under a second study, on T cells in Graves' hyperthyroidism and ophthalmopathy.

This specimen consisted of peripheral blood mononuclear cells (PBMCs), obtained at new diagnosis, from a patient treated with antithyroid drugs. These receptors all stem from a man younger than 40 with Graves disease.

The chain couples TRBV6-5 to TRBJ2-7, with TRBD1 as a possible D gene (6 bases). Germline V gene sequence: CDR1 MNHEY, CDR2 SVGAGI. There are 14 residues in the CDR3. Trimming stripped 2 bases from V and 4 bases from J, with 12 bases between. CDR3 nucleotide sequence: TGTGCCAGCAGTTACAGGGCAGGGGAATACGAGCAGTACTTC. Amino acids: CASSYRAGEYEQYF.

The chain has TRBV7-2 and TRBJ2-5, with 9 bases fitting TRBD2. V lost 1 base and J lost 10; bases outside the gene matches: 10. This CDR3 contains 15 residues. Germline CDR1 SGHTA, CDR2 FQGNSA. The CDR3 reads CASSLVAGGEVVQYF. CDR3 nucleotides: TGTGCCAGCAGCTTAGTCGCGGGAGGGGAAGTCGTCCAGTACTTC.

This clonotype was seen many times. The rearrangement uses TRBV7-9 and TRBJ2-7; TRBD2 matches at 11 bases. This CDR3 spans 15 amino acids. Germline CDR1 is SEHNR and CDR2 is FQNEAQ (reference sequence). V dropped 5 bases and J dropped 5; count of bases not matched to a gene: 8. DNA of the CDR3: TGTGCCAGCAGCGCCACTAGCGGGAGAAAGCACGAGCAGTACTTC. Translated: CASSATSGRKHEQYF.

This clonotype has a count of ten or more. This chain uses TRBV29-1 with TRBJ2-7; 7 nucleotides align to TRBD2. The trim removed 7 bases at V and 5 bases at J, leaving 14 bases unmatched. This CDR3 contains 14 residues. CDR1 and CDR2 from the germline V gene are SQVTM and ANQGSEA. Written as DNA, the CDR3 is TGCAGCGCTTCGGACCTGGGGGGGAGTAACGAGCAGTACTTC. Protein product: CSASDLGGSNEQYF.

This clonotype occurred a few times. This may come from a read error, since a much larger clone is one base off. The chain couples TRBV2 to TRBJ2-1; D is undetermined. This CDR3 has 13 amino acids. The germline gives CDR1 SNHLY, CDR2 FYNNEI. CDR3 sequence (DNA): TGTGCCAGCAGGGCCCTAGGAGCGAATGGGCAGTTCTTC. Translated: CASRALGANGQFF.

Concerning this clonotype itself: A far larger clone is one nucleotide away, so this likely arose from a read error. This sequence joins TRBV12-3 or TRBV12-4 and TRBJ2-3; the match to TRBD2 covers 9 bases. There are 17 residues in the CDR3. As DNA, the CDR3 is TGTGCCAGCAGTTTGGGCTCCCTAGCGGGACTGTCAGATGCGCAGTATTTT. Translated, it gives CASSLGSLAGLSDAQYF.

This clonotype was observed at least ten times. The chain links TRBV9 to TRBJ2-3, with D perhaps matching TRBD2 (5 bases). CDR3 length: 15 amino acids. V lost 2 bases to trimming and J lost 0 bases, with 10 bases between them. The germline CDR1 and CDR2 sequences are SGDLS and YYNGEE. CDR3 nucleotides: TGTGCCAGCAGCGTTGCAGCGGAGAGCACAGATACGCAGTATTTT. It codes for CASSVAAESTDTQYF.

Ten or more counts support this clonotype. This rearrangement joins TRBV6-1 to TRBJ2-3; no firm D call. Germline lookup yields CDR1 MNHNS and CDR2 SASEGT. Trimming removed 6 bases at V and 0 bases at J, with 16 bases between. The CDR3 length is 16 residues. The CDR3 region is CASRAHFQVSTDTQYF. The DNA for the CDR3 is TGTGCCAGCAGAGCGCATTTCCAGGTCAGCACAGATACGCAGTATTTT.

In this sample, this clonotype turned up a few times. The V call is TRBV5-1, the J call TRBJ2-5; tentative D call: TRBD2 (7 bases). V lost 2 bases to trimming and J lost 5 bases, with 13 bases between them. The V gene's germline CDR1 is SGHRS and CDR2 YFSETQ. The CDR3 is made up of 14 amino acids. The CDR3 DNA follows: TGCGCCAGCAGCTTACAACGGGGGGCCGAGACCCAGTACTTC. Translated: CASSLQRGAETQYF.

This clonotype was seen at least ten times. The chain recombines TRBV24-1 with TRBJ2-7, with D unresolved. CDR3 size: 11 residues. Germline lookup yields CDR1 KGHDR and CDR2 SFDVKD. V was shortened by 4 bases and J by 3 bases, with 3 bases between the two germline ends. The CDR3 DNA is TGTGCCACCAGTGACCTCTACGAGCAGTACTTC. It is translated as CATSDLYEQYF.

This clonotype was seen at least ten times. V is TRBV20-1 and J is TRBJ2-3; 10 nucleotides agree with TRBD2. The CDR3 runs to 14 residues. Trimming removed 2 bases from V and 6 bases from J; junction bases left unmatched: 5. Germline lookup yields CDR1 DFQATT and CDR2 SNEGSKA (reference sequence). CDR3 residues: CSARPSGRRDTQYF. CDR3 coding DNA: TGCAGTGCTAGACCTAGCGGGAGAAGGGATACGCAGTATTTT.

The sample holds a few counts of this clonotype. The chain links TRBV30 to TRBJ2-1; 8 bases align to TRBD1. Trimming removed 0 bases from V and 8 bases from J; junction bases left unmatched: 6. This CDR3 spans 14 amino acids. Germline CDR1 and CDR2: GTSNPN and SVGIG (reference sequence). DNA of the CDR3: TGTGCCTGGAGTGTAAGGACAGGGTGGGATGAGCAGTTCTTC. This codes for CAWSVRTGWDEQFF.

This clonotype was seen ten or more times. For the CDR3, the DNA is TGTGCCAGCAGCTTAGATCGGTCCACCGAGCAGTACTTC. It encodes CASSLDRSTEQYF. V and J are TRBV11-2 and TRBJ2-7; D is unresolved. Between the trimmed V and J ends, which lost 0 bases and 6 bases, there was a span of 9 bases. From germline, CDR1 is SGHAT and CDR2 FQNNGV. The CDR3 spans 13 residues.

V gene TRBV19 combines with J gene TRBJ2-1; the D gene is possibly TRBD1 (6 bases). Germline values: CDR1 LNHDA, CDR2 SQIVND (reference sequence). This CDR3 is built from 14 residues. V gave up 5 bases and J gave up 9 bases, with 17 bases separating them. This CDR3 reads CASSDDRSQGEQFF. The CDR3 DNA reads TGTGCCAGTAGTGATGACAGGTCTCAGGGTGAGCAGTTCTTC.